This TCR beta chain is drawn from a study of shared clonotypes between healthy human individuals. Whole-study findings and limits: Clonotypes shared by all four sorted-subset donors had higher generation probabilities than non-shared clonotypes. Naive subsets usually exceeded memory subsets in estimated richness.

Only in-frame clones appear in the TCRdb table, and some are missing; sequencing was by immunoSEQ multiplex PCR. The data show roughly 1,600,000 clones, approximately 98.5% seen once. Deletions cut 0 bases from V and 5 bases from J, with 10 bases between. In germline, CDR1 is SGDLS, CDR2 YYNGEE. The CDR3 has 14 residues. Every donor, a Caucasian adult, lived in Nashville, Tennessee. As for this clone: Antigen: not known.

The rearrangement links TRBV9 to TRBJ2-3; no firm D call. This TCR came from a man younger than 40 in good health. The material sequenced was naive CD4+ T cells sorted from blood. Subset indicated: CD45RA+ positively selected. The chain's CDR3 is CASSVATTVDTQYF. The CDR3 nucleotides are TGTGCCAGCAGCGTAGCTACGACGGTAGATACGCAGTATTTT.